Listed below are T cell receptor beta chains from one sample, sequenced in a study of OX40 agonist ivuxolimab in advanced cancers. Libraries were prepared by immunoSEQ multiplex PCR; TCRdb keeps only in-frame clonotypes and omits some of them. The sample lists more than 65,000 clones, 80% to 90% occurring once. The sample in question was CD4+ or CD8+ T cells sorted from blood, obtained in a trial of the OX40 agonist ivuxolimab. These receptors all come from an adult with an advanced solid tumor such as melanoma, head and neck, liver or kidney cancer. CDR3s include the opening cysteine and the closing phenylalanine or tryptophan. D genes are given only for firm matches. Clone size is stated in some rows and not others, as once, few, many or a class when expanded.

>NA|TRBV6-5|NA|TRBJ1-2
CASSSAPGSGYTF
TGTGCCAGCAGTAGTGCTCCAGGGTCTGGCTACACCTTC
>NA|TRBV29-1|NA|TRBJ2-7
CSVSTRGLREGYEQYF
TGCAGCGTATCGACCAGGGGACTGAGGGAAGGTTACGAGCAGTACTTC
>NA|TRBV5-1|NA|TRBJ2-7
CASSLWGTHIYEQYF
TGCGCCAGCAGCTTGTGGGGGACGCACATCTACGAGCAGTACTTC
>NA|TRBV12-5|NA|TRBJ2-7
CAGRPSSYEQYF
TGTGCTGGGAGGCCGAGCTCCTACGAGCAGTACTTC
>NA|TRBV1|NA|TRBJ2-1
CTSSQEERGIDHEQFF
TGCACCAGCAGCCAAGAGGAGCGGGGGATTGACCATGAGCAGTTCTTC
>once|TRBV5-1|NA|TRBJ2-7
CASSYASYEQYF
TGCGCCAGCAGCTACGCGTCCTACGAGCAGTACTTC
>NA|TRBV10-1|TRBD2|TRBJ2-1
CASPEGLAGVRTYNEQFF
TGCGCTAGCCCCGAAGGACTAGCGGGAGTGAGGACCTACAATGAGCAGTTCTTC
>NA|TRBV5-1|NA|TRBJ1-1
CASSSVPDTEAFF
TGCGCCAGCAGCTCTGTCCCTGACACTGAAGCTTTCTTT
>NA|TRBV5-1|TRBD2|TRBJ2-1
CASSLGLAGVLDEQFF
TGCGCCAGCAGCTTAGGACTAGCGGGAGTTTTGGATGAGCAGTTCTTC
>few|TRBV5-1|NA|TRBJ2-7
CASSLNYEQYF
TGCGCCAGCAGCTTGAACTACGAGCAGTACTTC
>NA|TRBV4-1|NA|TRBJ1-2
CASSLGGVNNYGYTF
TGCGCCAGCAGCCTGGGCGGCGTAAATAACTATGGCTACACCTTC
>few|TRBV10-3|NA|TRBJ1-5
CAISESEIRNQPQHF
TGTGCCATCAGTGAGTCGGAAATCAGAAATCAGCCCCAGCATTTT
>NA|TRBV5-1|TRBD2|TRBJ2-1
CASSLVLAGVGEQFF
TGCGCCAGCAGCTTGGTACTAGCGGGAGTAGGGGAGCAGTTCTTC
>NA|TRBV7-3|NA|TRBJ1-2
CASSPGQGGYGYTF
TGTGCCAGCAGCCCGGGACAAGGGGGCTATGGCTACACCTTC
>few|TRBV15|TRBD2|TRBJ2-5
CATSRASREGGETQYF
TGTGCCACCAGCAGAGCTTCGCGGGAGGGCGGAGAGACCCAGTACTTC
>NA|TRBV2|NA|TRBJ1-3
CASSALRNTIYF
TGTGCCAGCAGTGCCCTGAGGAACACCATATATTTT
>NA|TRBV7-9|NA|TRBJ2-7
CASRGGFDEQYF
TGTGCCAGCAGAGGGGGGTTCGACGAGCAGTACTTC
>NA|TRBV7-2|NA|TRBJ2-4
CASSSTGNIQYF
TGTGCCAGCAGCTCAACTGGAAACATTCAGTACTTC
>NA|TRBV15|NA|TRBJ1-5
CATSRDRVWSNQPQHF
TGTGCCACCAGCAGAGACCGGGTATGGAGCAATCAGCCCCAGCATTTT
>NA|TRBV5-1|TRBD1|TRBJ2-7
CASSSGQGGGGEQYF
TGCGCCAGCAGCTCGGGACAGGGAGGAGGCGGCGAGCAGTACTTC
>once|TRBV10-2|NA|TRBJ2-3
CASSSGLGTQYF
TGCGCCAGCAGTTCGGGGCTCGGAACGCAGTATTTT
>NA|TRBV9|NA|TRBJ1-2
CASSVQDTNYGYTF
TGTGCCAGCAGCGTACAGGACACTAACTATGGCTACACCTTC
>few|TRBV5-4|TRBD2|TRBJ2-7
CASSTRTSGSYEQYF
TGTGCCAGCAGCACCCGGACTAGCGGCAGCTACGAGCAGTACTTC
>NA|TRBV4-2|NA|TRBJ2-6
CASSQGGSGANVLTF
TGTGCCAGCAGCCAAGGGGGCTCTGGGGCCAACGTCCTGACTTTC
>once|TRBV2|TRBD1|TRBJ1-2
CASSTGDRGYTF
TGTGCCAGCAGTACAGGGGATAGGGGCTACACCTTC
>NA|TRBV11-2|NA|TRBJ2-2
CASSLGTENTGELFF
TGTGCCAGCAGCTTAGGGACCGAGAACACCGGGGAGCTGTTTTTT
>NA|TRBV4-1|NA|TRBJ1-2
CASSPLGIGSYGYTF
TGCGCCAGCAGCCCCCTAGGGATCGGGAGCTATGGCTACACCTTC
>NA|TRBV4-2|NA|TRBJ1-5
CASSQGPGRGNQPQHF
TGTGCCAGCAGCCAAGGCCCGGGGAGAGGCAATCAGCCCCAGCATTTT
>NA|TRBV6-4|TRBD1|TRBJ1-4
CASSDPTGQSNEKLFF
TGTGCCAGCAGTGACCCAACGGGACAGTCTAATGAAAAACTGTTTTTT
>NA|TRBV23-1|NA|TRBJ2-5
CGAAVGVDETQYF
TGCGGCGCAGCGGTAGGGGTGGATGAGACCCAGTACTTC
>NA|TRBV7-9|NA|TRBJ1-5
CASSLGGTPGRAQHF
TGTGCCAGCAGCTTAGGGGGGACCCCCGGGAGGGCCCAGCATTTT
>NA|TRBV6-1|TRBD1|TRBJ2-2
CASSDTGTGTGELFF
TGTGCCAGCAGTGATACAGGGACAGGGACCGGGGAGCTGTTTTTT
>NA|TRBV13|NA|TRBJ2-1
CASSSGQRYNEQFF
TGTGCCAGCAGCTCGGGACAACGATACAATGAGCAGTTCTTC
>NA|TRBV4-2|NA|TRBJ1-1
CASSHDKGRTGDTEAFF
TGTGCCAGCAGCCATGACAAAGGGCGAACGGGAGACACTGAAGCTTTCTTT
>few|TRBV19|TRBD1|TRBJ1-6
CASRDRVRRISPLHF
TGTGCCAGCCGGGACAGGGTCCGAAGGATTTCACCCCTCCACTTT
>NA|TRBV6-1|NA|TRBJ2-7
CASSRGDWLSYEQYF
TGTGCCAGCAGTAGAGGAGACTGGCTCTCCTACGAGCAGTACTTC
>NA|TRBV5-4|NA|TRBJ2-3
CASRLQRSTDTQYF
TGTGCCAGCAGGCTCCAGCGGAGCACAGATACGCAGTATTTT
>NA|TRBV5-1|NA|TRBJ1-1
CASSPTVDYTEAFF
TGCGCCAGCAGCCCGACCGTTGACTACACTGAAGCTTTCTTT
>NA|TRBV29-1|NA|TRBJ1-1
CSVFMNTEAFF
TGCAGCGTTTTCATGAACACTGAAGCTTTCTTT
>NA|TRBV6-6|NA|TRBJ2-7
CASTPTRGNNEQYF
TGTGCCAGCACCCCGACGAGGGGGAATAACGAGCAGTACTTC
>few|TRBV10-3|NA|TRBJ2-7
CAIREGPMSSYEQYF
TGTGCCATCAGGGAGGGACCGATGAGCTCCTACGAGCAGTACTTC
>NA|TRBV7-9|TRBD2|TRBJ2-7
CASSLSVSSGASYEQYF
TGTGCCAGCAGCTTATCGGTCTCTAGCGGTGCCTCCTACGAGCAGTACTTC
>few|TRBV7-9|TRBD1|TRBJ1-5
CASSAQGDQPQHF
TGTGCCAGCAGCGCTCAGGGGGATCAGCCCCAGCATTTT
>many|TRBV7-7|TRBD2|TRBJ2-1
CASSLGSGGYNEQFF
TGTGCTAGCAGCTTAGGTAGCGGGGGTTACAATGAGCAGTTCTTC
>NA|TRBV6-4|NA|TRBJ2-7
CASTRRGGAEQYF
TGTGCCAGCACCAGAAGGGGAGGCGCCGAGCAGTACTTC
>NA|TRBV7-2|TRBD1|TRBJ1-1
CASSFATGGTEAFF
TGTGCCAGCAGCTTCGCCACAGGGGGCACTGAAGCTTTCTTT
>NA|TRBV7-9|TRBD1|TRBJ2-7
CASTPGQGNVEQYF
TGTGCCAGCACTCCGGGACAGGGAAACGTCGAGCAGTACTTC
>few|TRBV29-1|TRBD2|TRBJ2-6
CSVISGAGANVLTF
TGCAGCGTGATTAGCGGGGCTGGGGCCAACGTCCTGACTTTC
>NA|TRBV19|TRBD2|TRBJ2-7
CASRNSGGDEQYF
TGTGCCAGTAGAAATAGCGGGGGCGACGAGCAGTACTTC
>NA|TRBV6-4|TRBD2|TRBJ2-2
CASKGLAGDTGELFF
TGTGCCAGCAAAGGACTAGCGGGAGACACCGGGGAGCTGTTTTTT
>NA|TRBV30|NA|TRBJ2-4
CAWSSPSVYIQYF
TGTGCCTGGAGCAGCCCTAGCGTGTACATTCAGTACTTC
>NA|TRBV7-9|NA|TRBJ1-3
CASSESGVGNTIYF
TGTGCCAGCAGCGAGTCAGGTGTTGGAAACACCATATATTTT
>NA|TRBV7-9|TRBD1|TRBJ2-7
CASRTGTVSYEQYF
TGTGCCAGCAGGACCGGGACAGTCTCCTACGAGCAGTACTTC